Detailed here is one T cell receptor (beta chain). The data derive from a study of shared T cell receptors in the human thymus. The data were produced by immunoSEQ multiplex PCR, yet TCRdb's version contains in-frame clones alone and is incomplete. Of some 660,000 clones in the sample, 87% were seen once. The germline V gene encodes CDR1 MNHNS and CDR2 SASEGT. This CDR3 contains 16 residues. V was trimmed by 4 bases and J by 3 bases, leaving 13 bases between them. The data were also submitted as part of a second study, on human thymus T cells. According to that study: Thymic and blood repertoires seemed to show skewed V and J gene use. Related studies found that unrelated individuals share highly overlapping thymic repertoires.

The genes are TRBV6-1 and TRBJ1-6; D gene ambiguous. The sequence derives from a boy in the first two years of life with a congenital heart defect. Sequencing was done on a sample of thymocytes. CDR3: CASSVQPGNYNSPLHF. The CDR3 bases are TGTGCCAGCAGTGTCCAGCCCGGGAACTATAATTCACCCCTCCACTTT.